This T cell receptor beta chain was captured by sequencing in a study of blood T cells in healthy people across ages. On the study more broadly: Through template switching, about one barcoded beta molecule was captured per two T cells, as measured in model experiments.

The CDR3 is made up of 13 amino acids. The junction had 2 bases not matched to a gene; V was cut back by 6 bases and J by 3 bases. Total RNA extracted from each sample amounted to at least 6 micrograms. PCR was performed a second time for about 6 to 12 cycles using a sample-barcoded 5' primer and a J-beta primer mix. TCRdb passed the 5' RACE reads through MiXCR, listing each CDR3 protein once. The sample yields roughly 800,000 distinct CDR3 sequences, more than 45% seen once. This clonotype was sampled from a man aged 25 to 40 in good health. The sequenced sample consisted of blood. The rearrangement joins TRBV12-3 or TRBV12-4 to TRBJ1-5; 7 nucleotides line up with TRBD1. The CDR3 is CASRQGNNQPQHF. DNA for the CDR3: TGTGCCAGCAGACAGGGGAACAATCAGCCCCAGCATTTT.